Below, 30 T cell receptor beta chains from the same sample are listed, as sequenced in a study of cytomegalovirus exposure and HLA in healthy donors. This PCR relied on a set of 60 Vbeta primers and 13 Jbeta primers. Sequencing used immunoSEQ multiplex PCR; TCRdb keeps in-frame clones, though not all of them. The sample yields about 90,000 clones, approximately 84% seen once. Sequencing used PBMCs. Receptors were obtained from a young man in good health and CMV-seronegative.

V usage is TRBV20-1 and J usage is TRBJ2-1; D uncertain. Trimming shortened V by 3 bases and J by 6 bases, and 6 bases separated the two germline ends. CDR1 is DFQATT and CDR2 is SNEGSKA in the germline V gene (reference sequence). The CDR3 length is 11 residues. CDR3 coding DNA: TGCAGTGCTAGTATCGGCAATGAGCAGTTCTTC. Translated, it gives CSASIGNEQFF.

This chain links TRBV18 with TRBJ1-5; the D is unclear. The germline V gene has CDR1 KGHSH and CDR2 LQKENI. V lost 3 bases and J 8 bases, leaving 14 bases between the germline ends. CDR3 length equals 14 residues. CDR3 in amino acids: CASSPGGGSEPQHF. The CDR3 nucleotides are TGTGCCAGCTCACCTGGTGGTGGCTCCGAGCCCCAGCATTTT.

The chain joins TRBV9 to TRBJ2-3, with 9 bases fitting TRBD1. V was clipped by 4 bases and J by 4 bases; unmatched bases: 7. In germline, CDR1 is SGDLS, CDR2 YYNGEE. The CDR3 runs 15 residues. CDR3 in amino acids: CASSLGQGSADTQYF. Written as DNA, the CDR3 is TGTGCCAGCAGCCTAGGACAGGGGAGCGCAGATACGCAGTATTTT.

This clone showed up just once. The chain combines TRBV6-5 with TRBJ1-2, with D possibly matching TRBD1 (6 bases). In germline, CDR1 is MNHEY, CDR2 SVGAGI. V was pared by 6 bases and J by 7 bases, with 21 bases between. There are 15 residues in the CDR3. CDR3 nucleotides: TGTGCCAGCAGCCAACCGGGACACGGCAACCGTGGCTACACCTTC. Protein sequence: CASSQPGHGNRGYTF.

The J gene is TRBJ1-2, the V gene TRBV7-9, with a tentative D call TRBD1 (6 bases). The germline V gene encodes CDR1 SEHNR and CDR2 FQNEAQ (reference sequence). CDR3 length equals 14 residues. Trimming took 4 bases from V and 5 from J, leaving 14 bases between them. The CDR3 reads CASSYESTGYGYTF. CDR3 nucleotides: TGTGCCAGCAGCTATGAGAGTACAGGGTATGGCTACACCTTC.

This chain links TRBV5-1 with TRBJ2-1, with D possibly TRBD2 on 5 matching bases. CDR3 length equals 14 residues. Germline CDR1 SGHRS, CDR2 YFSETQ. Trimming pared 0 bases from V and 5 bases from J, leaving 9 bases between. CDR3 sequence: CASSLAGMDNEQFF. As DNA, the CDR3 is TGCGCCAGCAGCTTGGCGGGAATGGACAATGAGCAGTTCTTC.

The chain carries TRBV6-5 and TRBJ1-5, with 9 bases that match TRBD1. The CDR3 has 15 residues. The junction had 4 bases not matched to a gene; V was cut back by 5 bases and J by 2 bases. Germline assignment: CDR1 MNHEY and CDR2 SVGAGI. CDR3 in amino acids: CASSVDRGGNQPQHF. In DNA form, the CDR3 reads TGTGCCAGCAGTGTGGACAGGGGTGGCAATCAGCCCCAGCATTTT.

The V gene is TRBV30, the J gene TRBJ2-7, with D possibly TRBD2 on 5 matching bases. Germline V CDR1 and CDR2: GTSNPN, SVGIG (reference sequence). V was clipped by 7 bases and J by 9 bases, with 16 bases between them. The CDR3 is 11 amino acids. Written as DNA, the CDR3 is TGTGCCTTCTCTCTGGCCGGGGTGCAGTACTTC. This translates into CAFSLAGVQYF.

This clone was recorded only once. DNA for the CDR3: TGTGCCAGCAGCCCCCGACTAGCAGCAAAAAAAAATGAGCAGTTCTTC. This sequence encodes CASSPRLAAKKNEQFF. J is TRBJ2-1 and V is TRBV13, with 7 nucleotides matching TRBD2. This CDR3 is built from 16 residues. Looked up from germline, CDR1 is PRHDT and CDR2 is FYEKMQ (reference sequence). The V gene end was trimmed by 5 bases and the J gene end by 7 bases; junction bases not matched to a gene: 14.

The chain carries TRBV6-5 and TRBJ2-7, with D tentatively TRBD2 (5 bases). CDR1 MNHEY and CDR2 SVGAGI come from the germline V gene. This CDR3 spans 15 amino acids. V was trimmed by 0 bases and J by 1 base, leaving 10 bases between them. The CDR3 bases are TGTGCCAGCAGTTACTCGGCGGGCAGTTCCTACGAGCAGTACTTC. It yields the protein CASSYSAGSSYEQYF.

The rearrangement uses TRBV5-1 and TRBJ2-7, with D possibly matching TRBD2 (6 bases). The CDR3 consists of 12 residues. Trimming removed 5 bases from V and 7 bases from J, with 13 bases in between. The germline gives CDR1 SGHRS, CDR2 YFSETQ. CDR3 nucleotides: TGCGCCAGCAGTGACGCGGCGGGGGAGCAGTACTTC. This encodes CASSDAAGEQYF.

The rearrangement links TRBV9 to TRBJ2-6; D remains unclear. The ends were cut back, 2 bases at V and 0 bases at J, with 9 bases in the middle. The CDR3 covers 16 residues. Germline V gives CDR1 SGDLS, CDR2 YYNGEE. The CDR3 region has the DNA TGTGCCAGCAGCGTCCCTCAGGTCTCTGGGGCCAACGTCCTGACTTTC. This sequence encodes CASSVPQVSGANVLTF.

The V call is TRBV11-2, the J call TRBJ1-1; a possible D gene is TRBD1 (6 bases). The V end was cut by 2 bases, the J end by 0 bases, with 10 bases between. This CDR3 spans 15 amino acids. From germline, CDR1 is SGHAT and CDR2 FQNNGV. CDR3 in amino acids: CASSLLQGLNTEAFF. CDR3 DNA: TGTGCCAGCAGCTTACTTCAGGGGCTGAACACTGAAGCTTTCTTT.

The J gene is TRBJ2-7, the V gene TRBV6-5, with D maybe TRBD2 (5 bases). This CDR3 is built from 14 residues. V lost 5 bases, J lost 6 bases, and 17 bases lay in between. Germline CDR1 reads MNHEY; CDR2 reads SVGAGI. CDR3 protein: CASSQLQRSTEQYF. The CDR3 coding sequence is TGTGCCAGCAGTCAATTACAGCGGTCTACCGAGCAGTACTTC.

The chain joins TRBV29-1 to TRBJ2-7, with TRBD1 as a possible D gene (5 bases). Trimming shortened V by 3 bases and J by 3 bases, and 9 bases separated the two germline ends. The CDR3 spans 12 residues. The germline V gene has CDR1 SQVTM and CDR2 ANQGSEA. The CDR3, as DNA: TGCAGCGTTGAGGTGACAGTCTACGAGCAGTACTTC. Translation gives CSVEVTVYEQYF.

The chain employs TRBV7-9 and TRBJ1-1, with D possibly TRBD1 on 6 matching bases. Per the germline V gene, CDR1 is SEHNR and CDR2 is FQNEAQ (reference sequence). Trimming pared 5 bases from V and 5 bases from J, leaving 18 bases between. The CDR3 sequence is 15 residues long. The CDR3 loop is CASSSPQGSGTEAFF. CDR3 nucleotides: TGTGCCAGCAGCAGTCCGCAGGGGAGTGGGACTGAAGCTTTCTTT.

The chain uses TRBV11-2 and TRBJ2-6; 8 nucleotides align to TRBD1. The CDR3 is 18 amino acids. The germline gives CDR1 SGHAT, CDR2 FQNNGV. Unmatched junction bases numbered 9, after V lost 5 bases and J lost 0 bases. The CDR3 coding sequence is TGTGCCAGCAGCAAATGGACAGGGATCAGCTCTGGGGCCAACGTCCTGACTTTC. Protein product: CASSKWTGISSGANVLTF.

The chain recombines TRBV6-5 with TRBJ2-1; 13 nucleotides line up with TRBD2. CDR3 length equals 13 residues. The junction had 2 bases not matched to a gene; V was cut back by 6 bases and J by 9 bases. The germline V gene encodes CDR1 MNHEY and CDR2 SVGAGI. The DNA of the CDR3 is TGTGCCAGCAGACTAGCGGGAGGGACTGAGCAGTTCTTC. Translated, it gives CASRLAGGTEQFF.

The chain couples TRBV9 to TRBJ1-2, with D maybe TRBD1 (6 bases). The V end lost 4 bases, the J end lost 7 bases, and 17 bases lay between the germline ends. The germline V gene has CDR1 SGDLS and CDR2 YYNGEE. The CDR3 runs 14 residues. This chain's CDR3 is CASSPGRGEGGYTF. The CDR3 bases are TGTGCCAGCAGCCCCGGGAGGGGGGAGGGTGGCTACACCTTC.

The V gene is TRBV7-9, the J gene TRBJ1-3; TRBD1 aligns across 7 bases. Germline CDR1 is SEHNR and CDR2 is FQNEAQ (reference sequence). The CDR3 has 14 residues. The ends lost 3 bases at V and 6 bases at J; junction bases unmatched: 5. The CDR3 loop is CASSFQGDANTIYF. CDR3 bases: TGTGCCAGCAGCTTTCAGGGGGATGCAAACACCATATATTTT.

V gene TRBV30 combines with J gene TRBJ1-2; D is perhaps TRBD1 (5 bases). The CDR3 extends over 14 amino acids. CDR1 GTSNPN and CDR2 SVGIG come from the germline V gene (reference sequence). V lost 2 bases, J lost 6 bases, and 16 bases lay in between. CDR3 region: CAWSPPGRVNGYTF. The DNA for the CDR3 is TGTGCCTGGAGTCCCCCTGGCAGGGTTAATGGCTACACCTTC. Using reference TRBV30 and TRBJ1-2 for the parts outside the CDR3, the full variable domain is SQTIHQWPATLVQPVGSPLSLECTVEGTSNPNLYWYRQAAGRGLQLLFYSVGIGQISSEVPQNLSASRPQDRQFILSSKKLLLSDSGFYLCAWSPPGRVNGYTFGSGTRLTVV.

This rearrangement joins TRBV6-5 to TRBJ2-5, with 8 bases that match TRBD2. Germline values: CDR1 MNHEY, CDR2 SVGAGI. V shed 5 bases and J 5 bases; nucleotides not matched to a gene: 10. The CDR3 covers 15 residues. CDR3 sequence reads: CASSPRYSGAETQYF. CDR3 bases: TGTGCCAGCAGTCCCCGCTATAGCGGGGCGGAGACCCAGTACTTC.

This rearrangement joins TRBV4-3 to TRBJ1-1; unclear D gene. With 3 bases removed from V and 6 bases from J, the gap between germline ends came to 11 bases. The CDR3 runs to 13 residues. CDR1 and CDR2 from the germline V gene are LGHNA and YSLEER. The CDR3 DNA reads TGCGCCAGCAGCCAGGGGATGGGAGCTGAAGCTTTCTTT. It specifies CASSQGMGAEAFF.

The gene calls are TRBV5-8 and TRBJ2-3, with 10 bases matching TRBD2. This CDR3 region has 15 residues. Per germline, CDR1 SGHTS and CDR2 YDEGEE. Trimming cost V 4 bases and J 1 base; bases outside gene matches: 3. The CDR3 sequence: CASSSGTSGTDTQYF. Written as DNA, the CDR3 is TGTGCCAGCAGCAGCGGGACTAGCGGCACAGATACGCAGTATTTT.

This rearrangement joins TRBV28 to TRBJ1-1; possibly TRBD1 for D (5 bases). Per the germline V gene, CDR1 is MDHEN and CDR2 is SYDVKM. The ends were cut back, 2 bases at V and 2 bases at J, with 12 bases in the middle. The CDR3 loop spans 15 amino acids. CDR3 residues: CASSLGGTANTEAFF. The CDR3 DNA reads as TGTGCCAGCAGTTTAGGAGGGACCGCCAACACTGAAGCTTTCTTT.

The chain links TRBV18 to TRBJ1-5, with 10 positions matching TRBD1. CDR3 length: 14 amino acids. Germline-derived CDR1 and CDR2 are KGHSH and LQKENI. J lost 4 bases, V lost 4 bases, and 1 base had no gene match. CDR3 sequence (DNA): TGTGCCAGCTCACAGGGACAGGGGAATCAGCCCCAGCATTTT. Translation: CASSQGQGNQPQHF.

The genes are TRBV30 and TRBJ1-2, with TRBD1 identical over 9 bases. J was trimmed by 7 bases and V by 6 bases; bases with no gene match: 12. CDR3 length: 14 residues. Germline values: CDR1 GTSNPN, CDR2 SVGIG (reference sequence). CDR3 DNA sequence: TGTGCCTGTTTGACTCCGGGACAGGGTCCTGGCTACACCTTC. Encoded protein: CACLTPGQGPGYTF. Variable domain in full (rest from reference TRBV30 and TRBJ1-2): SQTIHQWPATLVQPVGSPLSLECTVEGTSNPNLYWYRQAAGRGLQLLFYSVGIGQISSEVPQNLSASRPQDRQFILSSKKLLLSDSGFYLCACLTPGQGPGYTFGSGTRLTVV.

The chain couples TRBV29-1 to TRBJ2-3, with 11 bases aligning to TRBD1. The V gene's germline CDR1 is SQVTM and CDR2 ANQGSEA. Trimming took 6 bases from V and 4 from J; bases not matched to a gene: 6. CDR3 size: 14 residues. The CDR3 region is CSVTDRGPSDTQYF. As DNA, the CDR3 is TGCAGCGTCACGGACAGGGGGCCCTCAGATACGCAGTATTTT.

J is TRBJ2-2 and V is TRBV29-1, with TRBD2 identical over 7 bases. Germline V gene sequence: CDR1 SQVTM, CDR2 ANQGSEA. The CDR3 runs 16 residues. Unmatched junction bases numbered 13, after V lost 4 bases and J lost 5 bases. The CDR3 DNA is TGCAGCGTTGTTGAGGGAGGGCCCCCCGGGACCGGGGAGCTGTTTTTT. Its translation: CSVVEGGPPGTGELFF.

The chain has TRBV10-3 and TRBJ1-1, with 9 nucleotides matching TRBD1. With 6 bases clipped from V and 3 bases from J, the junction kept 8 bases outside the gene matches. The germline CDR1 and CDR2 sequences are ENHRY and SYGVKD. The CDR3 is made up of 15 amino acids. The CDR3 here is CAIRGGQGRDTEAFF. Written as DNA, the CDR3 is TGTGCCATCAGGGGGGGACAGGGTCGGGACACTGAAGCTTTCTTT.